The TCR beta chain under discussion was sequenced for a study of T cells after yellow fever vaccination (dated by TCRdb to between 2018 and 2021). Regarding the study in general: The SMART-Seq v4 Ultra Low Input RNA kit was used to prepare libraries from fractions with low cell numbers. Two healthy male donors, one aged 18 to 29 and one aged 30 to 40 years, were included in the cohort. Blood was collected at multiple timepoints before and after primary and secondary immunization, and bulk PBMC replicates and cell subsets were isolated. To follow T-cell clones before and after primary and booster YFV17D yellow fever vaccination, bulk TCR alpha and beta repertoires were sequenced over time.

Study-level results and caveats: Most clones expanded after primary vaccination (approximately 95% of CD4 and roughly 90% of CD8) were re-detected after the booster, suggesting that broad memory maintenance occurred. Computational filtering was required because FACS-sorted repertoires could contain abundant contaminating clonotypes from the bulk population. Because only a couple of donors were included in the study, the extent to which the findings can be generalized is limited. The secondary T-cell response was found to be weaker but faster than the primary response, with a peak reached on day 5 rather than on day 15. A small fraction of clonotypes appeared in both the CD4 and CD8 compartments, likely as a result of convergent recombination.

The sequencing machine was an Illumina NovaSeq 6000. TCR cDNA was made using 5'RACE template switching, a step that added a universal primer site and unique molecular identifiers. Priming of cDNA synthesis was performed from both the TCR alpha and TCR beta constant segments. Library amplification used two PCR steps, and the second PCR step added sample barcodes and sequencing adapters. Libraries were sequenced on Illumina HiSeq 2500 (2x100 bp) or NovaSeq (2x150 bp). The authors processed their data as follows. MIGEC was used to demultiplex reads and collapse the reads into UMI consensus sequences, and MiXCR was used for V(D)J alignment. Using edgeR on replicate PBMC samples, clonotypes were called vaccine-responding if FDR was below 0.01 and the log2 fold change was above 5 up to day 15. Bulk clonotypes were assigned CD4 or CD8 identity according to which sequenced CD4 or CD8 repertoire held them at higher abundance. TCRdb ran its own pipeline on the public reads, namely fastp trimming at Q25 and MiXCR clone calling, and kept in-frame beta chains. Every entry covers one CDR3 protein and lists the most common genes and DNA from its rows. Here the V and J calls rest on TCRdb's processing, not on the authors' analysis. The sample yields about 170,000 distinct CDR3 sequences; approximately 11% were counted once. The ten largest clones take up less than 40% of the sample.

What the treatment or condition label conveys for this sample: live attenuated yellow fever vaccine strain. A standard Ficoll-Paque protocol was used to isolate PBMCs from peripheral blood. Dynabeads CD4 and CD8 positive selection kits were used to isolate CD4 and CD8 T-cell fractions. TriZol was used to extract RNA from bulk PBMCs, CD4 and CD8 fractions, and dextramer-positive and dextramer-negative fractions. This clonotype has a handful of counts. The specificity of this receptor is unknown. The sample holds no much larger clone one base away, and base qualities are not on file. The sequencing used CD8+ T cells sorted from PBMCs, collected 15 days after the yellow fever booster vaccination. This clonotype was obtained from a man younger than 35 who received the YFV17D yellow fever vaccine.

The nucleotide sequence is TGTGCCAGCAGTTCTCCAGGGGATTTCTCCTACGAGCAGTACGTC. Translated, it reads CASSSPGDFSYEQYV. The chain links TRBV28 with TRBJ2-7, with TRBD1 as a weak D call on 6 bases. V is clipped by 4 bases and J by 0 bases, and the sequence between their germline boundaries is 13 bases long. Counted from cysteine to valine, this CDR3 has 15 amino acids. The DNA shown is the 45-base CDR3, in frame from base 1. The germline V gene gives CDR1 as MDHEN and CDR2 as SYDVKM.